One T cell receptor beta chain is described in this entry. The source of the sample is a study of blood T cell repertoires in COVID-19. Study in general: T cells, B-cell-depleted T cells, or PBMCs supplied cDNA or gDNA.

The CDR3 has 14 residues. V lost 5 bases, J lost 5 bases, and 8 bases stayed unmatched. Germline V CDR1 and CDR2: SEHNR, FQNEAQ (reference sequence). In the study's own analysis: Researchers report that nucleated cell counts were estimated from reference gene primer amplification. Only in-frame clones appear in the TCRdb table, and some are missing; sequencing was by immunoSEQ multiplex PCR. Clone size and the V and J calls come from that table; the DNA yielded D and trimming. This sample has around 50,000 clones, with almost 85% found just once. This rearrangement joins TRBV7-9 to TRBJ2-5, with 7 bases matching TRBD2. Sequenced sample: peripheral blood. This receptor was obtained from an elderly woman with acute or convalescent COVID-19. The CDR3 is CASSAGGIRETQYF. The CDR3 DNA reads TGTGCCAGCAGCGCCGGGGGGATAAGGGAGACCCAGTACTTC.